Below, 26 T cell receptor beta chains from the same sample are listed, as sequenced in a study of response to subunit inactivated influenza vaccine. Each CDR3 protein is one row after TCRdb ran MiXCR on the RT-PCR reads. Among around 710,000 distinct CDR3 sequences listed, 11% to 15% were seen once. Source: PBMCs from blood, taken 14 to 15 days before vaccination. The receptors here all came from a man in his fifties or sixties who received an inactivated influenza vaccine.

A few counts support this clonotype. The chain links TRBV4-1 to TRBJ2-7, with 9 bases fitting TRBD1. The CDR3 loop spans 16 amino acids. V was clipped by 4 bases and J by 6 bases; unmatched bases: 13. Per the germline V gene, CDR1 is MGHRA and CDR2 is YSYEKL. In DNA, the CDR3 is TGCGCCAGCAGCCTCGTCAGGGGGACAGGGCCCCGCGAGCAGTACTTC. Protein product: CASSLVRGTGPREQYF.

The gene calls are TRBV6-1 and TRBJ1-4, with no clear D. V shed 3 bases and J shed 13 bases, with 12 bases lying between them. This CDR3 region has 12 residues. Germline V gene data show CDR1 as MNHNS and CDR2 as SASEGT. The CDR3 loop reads CASSDQRLGLFF. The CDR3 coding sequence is TGTGCCAGCAGTGACCAGCGACTCGGACTGTTTTTT.

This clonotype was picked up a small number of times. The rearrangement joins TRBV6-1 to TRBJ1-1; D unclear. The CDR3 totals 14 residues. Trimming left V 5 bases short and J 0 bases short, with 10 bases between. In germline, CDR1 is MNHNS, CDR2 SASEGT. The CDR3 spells CASSPVLMNTEAFF. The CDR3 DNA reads TGTGCCAGCAGTCCTGTCCTCATGAACACTGAAGCTTTCTTT.

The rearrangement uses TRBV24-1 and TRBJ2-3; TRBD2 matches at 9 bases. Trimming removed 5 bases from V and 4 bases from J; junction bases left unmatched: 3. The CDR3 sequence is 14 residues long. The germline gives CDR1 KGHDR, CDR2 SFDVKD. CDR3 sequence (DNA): TGTGCCACCAGTGGTAGCGGGAGATCAGATACGCAGTATTTT. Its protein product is CATSGSGRSDTQYF.

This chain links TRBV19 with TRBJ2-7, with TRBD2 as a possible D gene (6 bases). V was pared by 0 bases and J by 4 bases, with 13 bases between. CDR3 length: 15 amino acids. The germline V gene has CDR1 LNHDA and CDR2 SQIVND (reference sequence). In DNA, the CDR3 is TGTGCCAGTAGTATAGATCATCGGGGGTTATACGAGCAGTACTTC. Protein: CASSIDHRGLYEQYF. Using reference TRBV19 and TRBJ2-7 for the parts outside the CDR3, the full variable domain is DGGITQSPKYLFRKEGQNVTLSCEQNLNHDAMYWYRQDPGQGLRLIYYSQIVNDFQKGDIAEGYSVSREKKESFPLTVTSAQKNPTAFYLCASSIDHRGLYEQYFGPGTRLTVT.

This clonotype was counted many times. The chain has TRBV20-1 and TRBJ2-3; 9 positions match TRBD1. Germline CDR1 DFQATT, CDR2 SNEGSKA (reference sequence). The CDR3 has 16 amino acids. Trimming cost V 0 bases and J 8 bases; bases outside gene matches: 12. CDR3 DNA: TGCAGTGCTAGAGACCCAACAGGGGGCGCGGGGGTTACGCAGTATTTT. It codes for CSARDPTGGAGVTQYF.

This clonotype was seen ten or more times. CDR3 amino acids: CSVEDGGGLRTGELFF. For the CDR3, the DNA is TGCAGCGTTGAAGATGGTGGGGGGCTACGCACCGGGGAGCTGTTTTTT. The genes are TRBV29-1 and TRBJ2-2, with D possibly being TRBD1 or TRBD2 (6 bases each). Per germline, CDR1 SQVTM and CDR2 ANQGSEA. V was clipped by 0 bases and J by 4 bases, with 15 bases between them. This CDR3 has 16 amino acids.

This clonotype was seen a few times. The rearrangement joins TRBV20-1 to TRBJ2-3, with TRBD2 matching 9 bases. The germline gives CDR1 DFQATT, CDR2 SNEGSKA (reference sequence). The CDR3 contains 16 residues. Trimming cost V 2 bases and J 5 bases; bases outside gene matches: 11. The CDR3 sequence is CSARPMTRGGGDTQYF. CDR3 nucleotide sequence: TGCAGTGCTAGACCGATGACGCGGGGGGGCGGAGATACGCAGTATTTT.

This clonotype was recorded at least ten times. CDR3 protein: CASSLDSLAGRTGELFF. DNA of the CDR3: TGTGCCAGCAGCTTAGATTCCCTAGCGGGACGTACCGGGGAGCTGTTTTTT. V and J are TRBV7-3 and TRBJ2-2; 9 nucleotides align to TRBD2. Germline V gene data show CDR1 as SGHTA and CDR2 as FQGTGA. This CDR3 is 17 amino acids long. With 2 bases clipped from V and 5 bases from J, the junction kept 9 bases outside the gene matches. The full variable domain, rest sourced from reference TRBV7-3 and TRBJ2-2, is GAGVSQTPSNKVTEKGKYVELRCDPISGHTALYWYRQSLGQGPEFLIYFQGTGAADDSGLPNDRFFAVRPEGSVSTLKIQRTERGDSAVYLCASSLDSLAGRTGELFFGEGSRLTVL.

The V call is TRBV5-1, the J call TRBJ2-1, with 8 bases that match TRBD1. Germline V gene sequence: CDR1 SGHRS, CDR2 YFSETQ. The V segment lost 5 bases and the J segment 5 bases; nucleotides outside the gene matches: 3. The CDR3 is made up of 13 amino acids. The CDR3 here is CASRTDRDNEQFF. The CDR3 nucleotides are TGCGCCAGCAGGACGGACAGGGACAATGAGCAGTTCTTC.

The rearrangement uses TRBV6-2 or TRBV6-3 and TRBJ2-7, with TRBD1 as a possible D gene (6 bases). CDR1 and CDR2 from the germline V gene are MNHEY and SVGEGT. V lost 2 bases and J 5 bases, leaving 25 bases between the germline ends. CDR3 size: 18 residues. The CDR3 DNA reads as TGTGCCAGCAGTTACCCGCCAGGGGTGGCCTTTAGGCTCCACGAGCAGTACTTC. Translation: CASSYPPGVAFRLHEQYF.

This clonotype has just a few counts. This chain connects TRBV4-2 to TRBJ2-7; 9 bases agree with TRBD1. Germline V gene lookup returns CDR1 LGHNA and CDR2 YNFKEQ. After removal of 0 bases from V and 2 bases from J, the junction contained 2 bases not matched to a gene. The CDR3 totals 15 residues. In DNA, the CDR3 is TGTGCCAGCAGCCAAGAATACAGGGGGCCCTACGAGCAGTACTTC. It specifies CASSQEYRGPYEQYF.

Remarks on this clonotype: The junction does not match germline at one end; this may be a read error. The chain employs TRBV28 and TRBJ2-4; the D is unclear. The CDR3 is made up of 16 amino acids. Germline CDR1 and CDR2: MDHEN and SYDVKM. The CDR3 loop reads CASCFLGRNHKNIQYF. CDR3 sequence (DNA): TGTGCCAGCTGTTTCCTAGGGCGGAATCACAAAAACATTCAGTACTTC.

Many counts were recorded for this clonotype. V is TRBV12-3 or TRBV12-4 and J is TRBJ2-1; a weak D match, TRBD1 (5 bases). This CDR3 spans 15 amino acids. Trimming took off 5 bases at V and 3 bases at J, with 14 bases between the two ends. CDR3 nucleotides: TGTGCCAGCAGTATAGACAGCCAGGTCTACAATGAGCAGTTCTTC. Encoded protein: CASSIDSQVYNEQFF.

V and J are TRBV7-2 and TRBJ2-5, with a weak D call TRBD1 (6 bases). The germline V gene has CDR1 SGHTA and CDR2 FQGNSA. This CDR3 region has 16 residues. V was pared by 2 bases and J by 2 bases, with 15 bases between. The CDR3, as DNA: TGTGCCAGCAGCTTACGCTGGACAGCAATACAAGAGACCCAGTACTTC. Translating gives CASSLRWTAIQETQYF.

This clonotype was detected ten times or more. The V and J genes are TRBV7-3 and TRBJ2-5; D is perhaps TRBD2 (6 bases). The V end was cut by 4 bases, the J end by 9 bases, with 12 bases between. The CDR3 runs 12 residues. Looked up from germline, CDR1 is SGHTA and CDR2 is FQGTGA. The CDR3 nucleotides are TGTGCCAGCAGCTGGGGAACTAGCCCCCAGTACTTC. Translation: CASSWGTSPQYF.

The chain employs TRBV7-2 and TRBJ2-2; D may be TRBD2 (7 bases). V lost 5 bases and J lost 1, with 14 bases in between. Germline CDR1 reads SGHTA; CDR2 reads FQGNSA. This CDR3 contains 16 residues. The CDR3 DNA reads TGTGCCAGCAGCCCAGGCGGGGGCCGGAACACCGGGGAGCTGTTTTTT. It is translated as CASSPGGGRNTGELFF.

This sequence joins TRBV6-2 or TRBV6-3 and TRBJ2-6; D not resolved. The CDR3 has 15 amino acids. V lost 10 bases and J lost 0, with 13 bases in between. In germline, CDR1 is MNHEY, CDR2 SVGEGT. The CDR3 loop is CATFRPASGANVLTF. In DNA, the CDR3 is TGTGCCACCTTTCGTCCAGCCTCTGGGGCCAACGTCCTGACTTTC.

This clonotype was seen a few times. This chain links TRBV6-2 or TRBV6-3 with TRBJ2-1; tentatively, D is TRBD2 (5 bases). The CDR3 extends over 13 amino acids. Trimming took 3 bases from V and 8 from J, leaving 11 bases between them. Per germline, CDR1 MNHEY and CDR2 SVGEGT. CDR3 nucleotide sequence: TGTGCCAGCAGTTATGCCCGGGGTGATGAGCAGTTCTTC. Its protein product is CASSYARGDEQFF.

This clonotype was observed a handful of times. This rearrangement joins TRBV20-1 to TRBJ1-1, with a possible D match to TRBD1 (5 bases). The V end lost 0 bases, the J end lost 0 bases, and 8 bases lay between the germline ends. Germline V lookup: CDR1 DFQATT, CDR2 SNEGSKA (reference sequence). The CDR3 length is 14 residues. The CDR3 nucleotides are TGCAGTGCTAGAGATGGGGCCGTGAACACTGAAGCTTTCTTT. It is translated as CSARDGAVNTEAFF.

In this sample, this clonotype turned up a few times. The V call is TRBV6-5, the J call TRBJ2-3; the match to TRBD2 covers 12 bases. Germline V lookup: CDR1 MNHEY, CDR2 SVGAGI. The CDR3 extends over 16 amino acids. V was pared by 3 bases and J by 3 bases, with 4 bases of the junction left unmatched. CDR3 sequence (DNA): TGTGCCAGCAGTTATACTAGCGGGGGGCTTACAGATACGCAGTATTTT. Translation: CASSYTSGGLTDTQYF.

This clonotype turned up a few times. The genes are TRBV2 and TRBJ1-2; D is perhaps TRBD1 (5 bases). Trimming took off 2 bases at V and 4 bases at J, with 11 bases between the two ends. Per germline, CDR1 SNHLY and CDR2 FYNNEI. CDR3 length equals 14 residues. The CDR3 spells CASSERGGGYGYTF. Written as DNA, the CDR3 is TGTGCCAGCAGTGAAAGGGGTGGAGGCTATGGCTACACCTTC.

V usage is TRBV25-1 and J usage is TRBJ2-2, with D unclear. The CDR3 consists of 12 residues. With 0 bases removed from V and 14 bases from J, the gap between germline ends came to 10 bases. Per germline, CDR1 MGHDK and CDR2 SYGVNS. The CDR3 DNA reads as TGTGCCAGCAGTGAATATGGGCAGCCTCTGTTTTTT. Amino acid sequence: CASSEYGQPLFF.

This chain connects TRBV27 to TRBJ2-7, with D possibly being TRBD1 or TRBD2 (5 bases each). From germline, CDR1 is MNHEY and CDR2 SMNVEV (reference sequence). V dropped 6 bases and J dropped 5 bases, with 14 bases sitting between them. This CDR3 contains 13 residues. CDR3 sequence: CASSPVGEHEQYF. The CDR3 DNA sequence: TGTGCCAGCAGCCCAGTGGGGGAACACGAGCAGTACTTC.

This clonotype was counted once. CDR3 bases: TGTGCCAGCAGCTTATTCCAACCGGGTTCGACCGGGGAGCTGTTTTTT. Protein sequence: CASSLFQPGSTGELFF. The gene calls are TRBV7-9 and TRBJ2-2; D is uncertain. The CDR3 sequence is 16 residues long. Per the germline V gene, CDR1 is SEHNR and CDR2 is FQNEAQ (reference sequence). Trimming stripped 2 bases from V and 5 bases from J, with 15 bases between.

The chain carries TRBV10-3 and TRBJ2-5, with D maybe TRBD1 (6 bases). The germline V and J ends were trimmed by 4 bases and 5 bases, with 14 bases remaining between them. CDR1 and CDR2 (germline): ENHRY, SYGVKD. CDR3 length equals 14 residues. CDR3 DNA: TGTGCCATCAGTGCGACAGGCTCATCGGAGACCCAGTACTTC. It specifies CAISATGSSETQYF.